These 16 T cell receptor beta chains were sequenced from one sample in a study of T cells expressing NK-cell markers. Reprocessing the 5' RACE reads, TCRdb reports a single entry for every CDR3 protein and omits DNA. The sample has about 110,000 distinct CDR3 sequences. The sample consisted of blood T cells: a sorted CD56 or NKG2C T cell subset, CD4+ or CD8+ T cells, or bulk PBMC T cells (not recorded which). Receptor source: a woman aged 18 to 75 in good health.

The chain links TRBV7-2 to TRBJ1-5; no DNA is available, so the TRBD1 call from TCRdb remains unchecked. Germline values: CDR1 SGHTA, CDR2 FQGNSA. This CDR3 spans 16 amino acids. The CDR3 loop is CASSTSGGQSNQPQHF.

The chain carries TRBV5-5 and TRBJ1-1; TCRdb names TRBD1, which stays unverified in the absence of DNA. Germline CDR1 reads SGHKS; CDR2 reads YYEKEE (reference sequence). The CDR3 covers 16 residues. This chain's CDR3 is CASSLGQGHGVTEAFF. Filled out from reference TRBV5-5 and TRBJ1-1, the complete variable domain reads DAGVTQSPTHLIKTRGQQVTLRCSPISGHKSVSWYQQVLGQGPQFIFQYYEKEERGRGNFPDRFSARQFPNYSSELNVNALLLGDSALYLCASSLGQGHGVTEAFFGQGTRLTVV.

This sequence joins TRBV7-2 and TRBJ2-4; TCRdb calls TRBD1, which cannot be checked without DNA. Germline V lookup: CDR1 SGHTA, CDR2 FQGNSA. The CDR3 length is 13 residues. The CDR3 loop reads CASSLSGVNIQYF.

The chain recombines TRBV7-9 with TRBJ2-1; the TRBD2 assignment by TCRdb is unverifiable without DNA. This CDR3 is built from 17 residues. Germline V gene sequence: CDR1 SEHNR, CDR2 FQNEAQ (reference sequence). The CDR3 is CASSLGGGTSAYNEQFF. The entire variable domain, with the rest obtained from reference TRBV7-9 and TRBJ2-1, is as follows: DTGVSQNPRHKITKRGQNVTFRCDPISEHNRLYWYRQTLGQGPEFLTYFQNEAQLEKSRLLSDRFSAERPKGSFSTLEIQRTEQGDSAMYLCASSLGGGTSAYNEQFFGPGTRLTVL.

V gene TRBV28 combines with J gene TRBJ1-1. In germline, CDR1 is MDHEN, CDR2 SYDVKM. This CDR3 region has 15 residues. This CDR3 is CASSLFAGGGTEAFF.

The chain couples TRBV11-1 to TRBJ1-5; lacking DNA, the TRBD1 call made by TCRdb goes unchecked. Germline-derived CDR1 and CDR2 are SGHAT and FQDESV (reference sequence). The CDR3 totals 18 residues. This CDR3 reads CASSSSGTGRASNQPQHF.

The CDR3 reads CSARVGGTEQFF. This chain connects TRBV20-1 to TRBJ2-1; without DNA, the TCRdb call of TRBD2 cannot be checked. The CDR3 has 12 residues. Looked up from germline, CDR1 is DFQATT and CDR2 is SNEGSKA (reference sequence).

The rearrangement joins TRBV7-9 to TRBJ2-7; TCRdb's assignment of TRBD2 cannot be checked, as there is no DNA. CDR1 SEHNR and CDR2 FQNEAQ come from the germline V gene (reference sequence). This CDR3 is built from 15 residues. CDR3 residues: CASSPGLAGPLEQYF.

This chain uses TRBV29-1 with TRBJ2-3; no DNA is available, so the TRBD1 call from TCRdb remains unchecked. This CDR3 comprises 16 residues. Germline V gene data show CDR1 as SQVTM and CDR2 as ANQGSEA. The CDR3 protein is CSPCPEQGANTDTQYF.

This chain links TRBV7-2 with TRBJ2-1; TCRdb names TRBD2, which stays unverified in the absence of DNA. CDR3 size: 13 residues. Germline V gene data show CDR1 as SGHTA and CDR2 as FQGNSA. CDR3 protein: CASSLLGPNEQFF.

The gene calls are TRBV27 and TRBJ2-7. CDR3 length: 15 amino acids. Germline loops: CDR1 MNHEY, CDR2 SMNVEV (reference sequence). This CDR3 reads CASSYKGFPSYEQYF.

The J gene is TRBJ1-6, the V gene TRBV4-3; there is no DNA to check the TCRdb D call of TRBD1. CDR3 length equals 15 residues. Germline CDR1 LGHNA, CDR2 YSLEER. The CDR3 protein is CASSQGGGDNSPLHF.

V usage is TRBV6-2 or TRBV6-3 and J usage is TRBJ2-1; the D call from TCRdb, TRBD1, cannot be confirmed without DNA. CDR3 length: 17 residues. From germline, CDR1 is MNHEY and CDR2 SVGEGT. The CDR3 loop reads CASSYPLDRDDYNEQFF.

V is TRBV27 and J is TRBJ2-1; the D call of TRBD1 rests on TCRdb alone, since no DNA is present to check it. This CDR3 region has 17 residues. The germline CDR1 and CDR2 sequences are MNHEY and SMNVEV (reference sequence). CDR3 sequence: CASSPPTGTGLLNEQFF.

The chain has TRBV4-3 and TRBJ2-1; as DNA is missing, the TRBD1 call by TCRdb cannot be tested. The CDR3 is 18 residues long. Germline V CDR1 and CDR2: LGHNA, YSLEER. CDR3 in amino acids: CASSQGPLGGHSYNEQFF.

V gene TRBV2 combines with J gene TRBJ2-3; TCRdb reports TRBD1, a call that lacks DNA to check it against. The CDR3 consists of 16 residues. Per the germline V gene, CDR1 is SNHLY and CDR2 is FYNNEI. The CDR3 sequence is CASIPRGGRSTDTQYF.